The 7 T cell receptor beta chains below were found in one sample sequenced in a study of T cells in Graves' hyperthyroidism and ophthalmopathy. The TCR beta CDR3 regions underwent amplification using RNA transcripts as the source. The study used the HTBI primer set for a first-round RT-PCR of the TCR CDR3. TCRdb processed the multiplex PCR reads anew with MiXCR; each CDR3 protein has one entry. The data contain a few hundred thousand distinct CDR3 sequences, approximately 14% of them singletons. Specimen: blood. The receptors stem from a woman in her 30s with Graves' hyperthyroidism.

This clonotype was counted many times. The V call is TRBV2, the J call TRBJ2-7, with unresolved D. Trimming removed 7 bases at V and 2 bases at J, with 15 bases between. Germline V gives CDR1 SNHLY, CDR2 FYNNEI. The CDR3 has 14 amino acids. As DNA, the CDR3 is TGTGCCAGCAAACCCCGAGCCGAAACCTACGAGCAGTACTTC. As protein: CASKPRAETYEQYF. The full variable domain, its missing parts supplied by reference TRBV2 and TRBJ2-7, is EPEVTQTPSHQVTQMGQEVILRCVPISNHLYFYWYRQILGQKVEFLVSFYNNEISEKSEIFDDQFSVERPDGSNFTLKIRSTKLEDSAMYFCASKPRAETYEQYFGPGTRLTVT.

This clonotype appeared many times. The J gene is TRBJ2-5, the V gene TRBV7-9, with D hard to call. Germline loops: CDR1 SEHNR, CDR2 FQNEAQ (reference sequence). The CDR3 covers 13 residues. Trimming cost V 3 bases and J 2 bases, with 7 bases left between them. The CDR3, as DNA: TGTGCCAGCAGCTTTATCCTACAAGAGACCCAGTACTTC. It codes for CASSFILQETQYF. The whole variable domain, remainder taken from reference TRBV7-9 and TRBJ2-5, is DTGVSQNPRHKITKRGQNVTFRCDPISEHNRLYWYRQTLGQGPEFLTYFQNEAQLEKSRLLSDRFSAERPKGSFSTLEIQRTEQGDSAMYLCASSFILQETQYFGPGTRLLVL.

The gene calls are TRBV27 and TRBJ2-3; 11 bases agree with TRBD2. V shed 1 base and J 4 bases; nucleotides not matched to a gene: 13. Germline loops: CDR1 MNHEY, CDR2 SMNVEV (reference sequence). The CDR3 runs 19 residues. CDR3 amino acids: CASSLFLPGSGRASDTQYF. The CDR3 nucleotides are TGTGCCAGCAGTTTATTCCTGCCTGGTAGCGGGAGGGCCTCAGATACGCAGTATTTT.

This clonotype showed up many times. The chain couples TRBV20-1 to TRBJ2-5, with a tentative D call TRBD1 (6 bases). The CDR3 loop spans 14 amino acids. The germline V and J ends were trimmed by 6 bases and 1 base, with 15 bases remaining between them. Per the germline V gene, CDR1 is DFQATT and CDR2 is SNEGSKA (reference sequence). CDR3 nucleotide sequence: TGCAGTGCCCCCCAAACAGGGACCCAAGAGACCCAGTACTTC. This sequence encodes CSAPQTGTQETQYF.

This clonotype was recorded at least ten times. The rearrangement links TRBV27 to TRBJ1-2, with D maybe TRBD1 (5 bases). With 1 base removed from V and 0 bases from J, the gap between germline ends came to 9 bases. This CDR3 contains 15 residues. The germline V gene has CDR1 MNHEY and CDR2 SMNVEV (reference sequence). In DNA form, the CDR3 reads TGTGCCAGCAGTTTATGGGGCGGAGCTAACTATGGCTACACCTTC. Translated: CASSLWGGANYGYTF.

Note on this clonotype: A junction end diverges from the germline sequence, so it may reflect a read error. The rearrangement uses TRBV7-7 and TRBJ2-3; maybe TRBD1 (6 bases). The CDR3 has 13 residues. CDR1 and CDR2 from the germline V gene are SSHAT and FNYEAQ (reference sequence). CDR3 in DNA: TGTGCTAGCAGCGACTACAGGGCAGATACGCAGTATTTT. Encoded protein: CASSDYRADTQYF.

This chain links TRBV10-3 with TRBJ2-3, with a possible D match to TRBD2 (6 bases). Deletions cut 3 bases from V and 2 bases from J, with 9 bases between. Germline lookup yields CDR1 ENHRY and CDR2 SYGVKD. CDR3 length: 14 amino acids. CDR3 residues: CAISDAGTTDTQYF. The CDR3 region has the DNA TGTGCCATCAGTGACGCGGGAACCACAGATACGCAGTATTTT.